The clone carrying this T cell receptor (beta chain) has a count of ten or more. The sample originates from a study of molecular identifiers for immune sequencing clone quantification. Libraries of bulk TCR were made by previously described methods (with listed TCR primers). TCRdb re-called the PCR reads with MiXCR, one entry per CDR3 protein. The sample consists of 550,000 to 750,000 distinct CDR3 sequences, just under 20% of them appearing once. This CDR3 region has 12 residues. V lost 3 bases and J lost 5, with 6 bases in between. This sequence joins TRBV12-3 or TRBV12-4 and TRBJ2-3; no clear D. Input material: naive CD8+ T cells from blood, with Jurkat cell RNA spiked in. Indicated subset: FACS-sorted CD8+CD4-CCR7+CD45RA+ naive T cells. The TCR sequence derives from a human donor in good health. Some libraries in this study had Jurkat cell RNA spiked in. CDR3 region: CASSFLVDTQYF. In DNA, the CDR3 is TGTGCCAGCAGTTTTTTGGTAGATACGCAGTATTTT.